This TCR beta chain was observed in a study of T-cell reconstitution after alpha-beta-depleted transplantation in children (dated by TCRdb to the mid-2010s). Regarding the research as a whole: The study quantitatively tracked T-cell immune reconstitution after TCRalphabeta/CD19-depleted allogeneic hematopoietic cell transplantation in children using TCR repertoire profiling.

Relative to germline, V is 8 bases shorter and J is 1 base shorter, with 23 bases between their ends. The CDR3 measures 18 amino acids from cysteine to phenylalanine. Of the read, only the CDR3 DNA is kept; its 54 bases are in frame from base 1. Based on the germline V gene, the CDR1 and CDR2 sequences are SNHLY and FYNNEI. Receptor amplification or capture employed PCR. This sample was sequenced with an Illumina HiSeq 2500. TCR library preparation used molecular barcoding, with unique molecular identifiers applied to normalize quantification of the TCRbeta repertoire. TCRdb trimmed public reads at Q25 via fastp, called clones via MiXCR and kept in-frame beta chains. Rows matching on CDR3 protein sequence are summarized as one entry with the most common DNA and genes. This sample holds around 530,000 distinct CDR3 sequences; about 30% were observed only once. 2% to 3% of the sample goes to the ten largest clones.

On this clonotype: This receptor's antigen is unknown. Within one base of it there is no much larger clone, and no base qualities were kept.

The source was PBMCs from the stem cell graft donor, collected from the stem cell graft. The chain links TRBV2 with TRBJ2-2; there is no confident call for the D gene. This clonotype originated in a human donor who donated a stem cell graft to a child with aplastic anemia. The DNA sequence is TGTGCCAGCGGTCCACGCAGTGCGGTCAGACTGAACACCGGGGAGCTGTTTTTT. This encodes CASGPRSAVRLNTGELFF.